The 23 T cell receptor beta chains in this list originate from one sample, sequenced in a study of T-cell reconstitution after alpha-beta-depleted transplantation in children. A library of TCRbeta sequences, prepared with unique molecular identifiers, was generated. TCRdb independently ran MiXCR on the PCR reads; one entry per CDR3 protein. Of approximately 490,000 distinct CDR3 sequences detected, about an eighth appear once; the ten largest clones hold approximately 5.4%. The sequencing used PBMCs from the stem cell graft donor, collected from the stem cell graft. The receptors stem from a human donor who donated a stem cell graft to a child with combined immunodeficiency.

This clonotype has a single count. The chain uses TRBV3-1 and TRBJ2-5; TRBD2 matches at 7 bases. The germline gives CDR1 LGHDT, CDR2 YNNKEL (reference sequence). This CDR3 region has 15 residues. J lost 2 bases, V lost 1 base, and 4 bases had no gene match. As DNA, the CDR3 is TGTGCCAGCAGCCAAGCTGGAGCGGGGCAAGAGACCCAGTACTTC. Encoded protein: CASSQAGAGQETQYF.

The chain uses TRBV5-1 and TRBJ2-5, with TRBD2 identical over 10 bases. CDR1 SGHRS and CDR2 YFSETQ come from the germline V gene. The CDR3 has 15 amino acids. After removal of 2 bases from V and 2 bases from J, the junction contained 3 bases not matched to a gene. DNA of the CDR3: TGCGCCAGCAGCTTCGGACTAGCGGTACAAGAGACCCAGTACTTC. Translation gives CASSFGLAVQETQYF.

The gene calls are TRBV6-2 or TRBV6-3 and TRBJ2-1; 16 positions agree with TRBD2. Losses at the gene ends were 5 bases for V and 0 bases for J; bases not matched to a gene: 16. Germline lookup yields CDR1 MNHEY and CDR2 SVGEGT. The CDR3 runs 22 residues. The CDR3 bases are TGTGCCAGCAGTACCCTAACCGGGACTAGCGGGAGGGCGTCGAGCTCCTACAATGAGCAGTTCTTC. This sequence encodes CASSTLTGTSGRASSSYNEQFF.

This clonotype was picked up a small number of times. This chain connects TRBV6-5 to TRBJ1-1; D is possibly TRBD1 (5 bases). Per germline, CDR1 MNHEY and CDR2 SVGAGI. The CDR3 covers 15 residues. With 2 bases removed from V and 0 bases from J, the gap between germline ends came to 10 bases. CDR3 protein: CASSYGAWMNTEAFF. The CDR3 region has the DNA TGTGCCAGCAGTTACGGGGCGTGGATGAACACTGAAGCTTTCTTT.

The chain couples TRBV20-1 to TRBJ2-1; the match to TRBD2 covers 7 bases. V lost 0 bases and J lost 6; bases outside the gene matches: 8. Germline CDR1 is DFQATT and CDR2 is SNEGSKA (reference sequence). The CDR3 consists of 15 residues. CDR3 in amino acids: CSARDGGGPTNEQFF. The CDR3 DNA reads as TGCAGTGCTAGAGATGGCGGGGGTCCGACCAATGAGCAGTTCTTC.

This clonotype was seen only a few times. The CDR3 sequence is CASSYGGAGTHEQFF. DNA of the CDR3: TGTGCCAGCAGTTACGGGGGCGCGGGGACTCATGAGCAGTTCTTC. The chain recombines TRBV6-5 with TRBJ2-1; D is tentatively TRBD1 or TRBD2 (6 bases each). CDR1 is MNHEY, CDR2 SVGAGI, per germline. The germline V and J ends were trimmed by 2 bases and 8 bases, with 16 bases remaining between them. This CDR3 comprises 15 residues.

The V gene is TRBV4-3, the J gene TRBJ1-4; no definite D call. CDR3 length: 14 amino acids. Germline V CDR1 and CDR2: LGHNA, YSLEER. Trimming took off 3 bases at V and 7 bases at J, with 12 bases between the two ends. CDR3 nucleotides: TGCGCCAGCAGCCATCCCCACGATACTGAAAAACTGTTTTTT. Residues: CASSHPHDTEKLFF.

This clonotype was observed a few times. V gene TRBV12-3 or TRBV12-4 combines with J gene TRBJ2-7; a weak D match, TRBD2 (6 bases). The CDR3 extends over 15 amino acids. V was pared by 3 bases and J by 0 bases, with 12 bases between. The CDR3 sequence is CASSFYPGVSYEQYF. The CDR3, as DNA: TGTGCCAGCAGTTTTTATCCGGGAGTCTCCTACGAGCAGTACTTC.

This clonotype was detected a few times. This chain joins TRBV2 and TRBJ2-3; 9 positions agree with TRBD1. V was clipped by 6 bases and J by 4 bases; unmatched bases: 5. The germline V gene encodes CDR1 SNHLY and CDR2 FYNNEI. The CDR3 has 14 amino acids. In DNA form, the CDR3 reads TGTGCCAGCAGACCGGGACAGGGTGCAGATACGCAGTATTTT. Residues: CASRPGQGADTQYF.

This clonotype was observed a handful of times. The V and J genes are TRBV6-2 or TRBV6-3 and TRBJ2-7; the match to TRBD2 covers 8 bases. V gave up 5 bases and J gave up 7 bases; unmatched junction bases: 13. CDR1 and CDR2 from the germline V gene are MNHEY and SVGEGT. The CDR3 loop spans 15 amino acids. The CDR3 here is CASSRAGTRLKEQYF. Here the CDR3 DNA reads TGTGCCAGCAGTCGAGCCGGGACTAGATTAAAGGAGCAGTACTTC.

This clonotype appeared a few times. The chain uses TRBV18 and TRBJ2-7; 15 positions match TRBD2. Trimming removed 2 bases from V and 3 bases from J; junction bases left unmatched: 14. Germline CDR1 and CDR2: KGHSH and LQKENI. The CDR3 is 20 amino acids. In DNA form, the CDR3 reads TGTGCCAGCTCACCAACCCCCGGGACTAGCGGGGGGCCCGGATTCTACGAGCAGTACTTC. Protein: CASSPTPGTSGGPGFYEQYF.

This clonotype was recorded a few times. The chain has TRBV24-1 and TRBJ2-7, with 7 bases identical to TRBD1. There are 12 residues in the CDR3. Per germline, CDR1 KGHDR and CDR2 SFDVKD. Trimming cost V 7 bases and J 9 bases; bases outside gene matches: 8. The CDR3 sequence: CATSGQAARQYF. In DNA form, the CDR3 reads TGTGCCACCAGCGGACAGGCAGCGCGGCAGTACTTC.

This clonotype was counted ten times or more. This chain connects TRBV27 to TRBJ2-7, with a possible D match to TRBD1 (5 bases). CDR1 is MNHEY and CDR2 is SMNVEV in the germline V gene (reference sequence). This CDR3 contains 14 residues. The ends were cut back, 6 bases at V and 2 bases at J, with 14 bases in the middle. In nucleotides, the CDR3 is TGTGCCAGCAGACCCCGACAGCTAGCCTACGAGCAGTACTTC. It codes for CASRPRQLAYEQYF.

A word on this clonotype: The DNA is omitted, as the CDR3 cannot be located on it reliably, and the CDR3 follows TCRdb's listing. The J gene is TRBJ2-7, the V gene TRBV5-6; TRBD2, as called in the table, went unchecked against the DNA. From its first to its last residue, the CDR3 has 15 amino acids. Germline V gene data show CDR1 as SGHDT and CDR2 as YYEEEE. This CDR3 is CASSFGPGLAFEQYF.

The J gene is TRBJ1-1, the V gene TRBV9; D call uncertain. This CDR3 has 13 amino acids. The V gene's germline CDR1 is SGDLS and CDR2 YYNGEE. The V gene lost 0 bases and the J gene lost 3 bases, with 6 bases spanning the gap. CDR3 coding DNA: TGTGCCAGCAGCGTAGGGGGTTACACTGAAGCTTTCTTT. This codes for CASSVGGYTEAFF.

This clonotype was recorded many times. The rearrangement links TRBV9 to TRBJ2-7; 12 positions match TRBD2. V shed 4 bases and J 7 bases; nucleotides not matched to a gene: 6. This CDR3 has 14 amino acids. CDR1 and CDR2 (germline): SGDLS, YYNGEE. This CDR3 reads CASSSGLAGQEQYF. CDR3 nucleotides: TGTGCCAGCAGCTCCGGACTAGCGGGACAGGAGCAGTACTTC.

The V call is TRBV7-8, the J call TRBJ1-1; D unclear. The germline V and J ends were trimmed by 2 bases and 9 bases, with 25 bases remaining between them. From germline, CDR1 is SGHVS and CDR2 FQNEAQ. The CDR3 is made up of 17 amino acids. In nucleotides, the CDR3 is TGTGCCAGCAGCTTATCGTTCGGCGGGTCCCTATCCACCCAAGCTTTCTTT. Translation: CASSLSFGGSLSTQAFF.

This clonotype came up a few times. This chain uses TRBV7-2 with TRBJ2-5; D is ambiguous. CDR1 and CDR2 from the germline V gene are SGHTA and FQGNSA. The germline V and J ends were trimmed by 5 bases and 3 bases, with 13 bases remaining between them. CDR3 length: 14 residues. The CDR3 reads CASSLISWEETQYF. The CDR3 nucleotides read TGTGCCAGCAGCCTAATTAGCTGGGAAGAGACCCAGTACTTC.

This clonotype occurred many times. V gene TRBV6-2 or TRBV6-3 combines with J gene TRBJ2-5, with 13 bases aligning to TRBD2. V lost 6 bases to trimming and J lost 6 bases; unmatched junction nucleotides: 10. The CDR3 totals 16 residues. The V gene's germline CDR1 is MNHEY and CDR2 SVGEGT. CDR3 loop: CASSLTSGRALKTQYF. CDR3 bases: TGTGCCAGCAGCCTAACTAGCGGGAGGGCCTTAAAGACCCAGTACTTC.

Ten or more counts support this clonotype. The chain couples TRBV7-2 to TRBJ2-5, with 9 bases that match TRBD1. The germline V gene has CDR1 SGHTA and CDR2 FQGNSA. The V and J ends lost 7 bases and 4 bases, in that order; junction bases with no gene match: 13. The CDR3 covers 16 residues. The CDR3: CASTLDRGTGRETQYF. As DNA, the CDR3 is TGTGCCAGCACTCTGGACCGGGGGACAGGGAGAGAGACCCAGTACTTC.

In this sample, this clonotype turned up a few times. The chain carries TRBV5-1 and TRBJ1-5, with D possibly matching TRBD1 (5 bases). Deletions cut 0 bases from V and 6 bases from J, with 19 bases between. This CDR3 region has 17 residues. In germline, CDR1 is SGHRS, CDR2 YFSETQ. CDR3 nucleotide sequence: TGCGCCAGCAGCTTGGGGCCGAGGGGCAGGGATATTCAGCCCCAGCATTTT. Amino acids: CASSLGPRGRDIQPQHF.

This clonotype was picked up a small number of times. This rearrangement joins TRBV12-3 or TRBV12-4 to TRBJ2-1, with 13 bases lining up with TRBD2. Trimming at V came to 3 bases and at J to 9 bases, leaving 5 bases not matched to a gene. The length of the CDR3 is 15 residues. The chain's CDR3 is CASSFGTSGVTEQFF. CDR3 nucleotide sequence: TGTGCCAGCAGTTTTGGGACTAGCGGGGTAACTGAGCAGTTCTTC.

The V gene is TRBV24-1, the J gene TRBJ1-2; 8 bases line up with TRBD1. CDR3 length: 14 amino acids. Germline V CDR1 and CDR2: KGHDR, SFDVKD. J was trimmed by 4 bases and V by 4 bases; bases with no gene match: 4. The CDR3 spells CATSEPDRAYGYTF. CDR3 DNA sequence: TGTGCCACCAGTGAACCGGACAGGGCCTATGGCTACACCTTC.